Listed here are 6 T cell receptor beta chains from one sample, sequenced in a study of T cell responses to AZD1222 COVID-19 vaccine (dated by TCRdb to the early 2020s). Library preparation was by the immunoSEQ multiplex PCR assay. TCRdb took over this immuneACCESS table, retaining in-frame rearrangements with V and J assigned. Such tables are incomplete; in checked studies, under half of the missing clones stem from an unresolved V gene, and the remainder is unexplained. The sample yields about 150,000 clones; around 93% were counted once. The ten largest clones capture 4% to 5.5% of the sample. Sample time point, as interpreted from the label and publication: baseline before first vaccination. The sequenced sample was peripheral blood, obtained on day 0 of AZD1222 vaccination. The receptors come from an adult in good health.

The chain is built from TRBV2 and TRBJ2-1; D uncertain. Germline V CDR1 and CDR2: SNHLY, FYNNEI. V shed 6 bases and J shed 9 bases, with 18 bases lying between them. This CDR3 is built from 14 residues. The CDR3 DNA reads TGTGCCAGCAGGAACCGGGTCCCGAGTAGTGAGCAGTTCTTC. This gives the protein CASRNRVPSSEQFF.

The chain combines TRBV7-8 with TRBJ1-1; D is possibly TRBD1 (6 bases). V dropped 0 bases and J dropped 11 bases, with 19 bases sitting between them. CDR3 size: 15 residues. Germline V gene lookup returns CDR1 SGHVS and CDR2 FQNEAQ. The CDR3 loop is CASSLARVGGLAAFF. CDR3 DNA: TGTGCCAGCAGCTTAGCGAGGGTAGGGGGATTGGCGGCTTTCTTT.

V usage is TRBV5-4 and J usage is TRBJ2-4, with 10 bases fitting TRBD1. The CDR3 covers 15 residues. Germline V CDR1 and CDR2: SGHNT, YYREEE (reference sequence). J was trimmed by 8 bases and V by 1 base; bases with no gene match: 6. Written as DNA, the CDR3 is TGTGCCAGCAGCTTGCCGGGACAGGGGACGGACATTCAGTACTTC. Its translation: CASSLPGQGTDIQYF.

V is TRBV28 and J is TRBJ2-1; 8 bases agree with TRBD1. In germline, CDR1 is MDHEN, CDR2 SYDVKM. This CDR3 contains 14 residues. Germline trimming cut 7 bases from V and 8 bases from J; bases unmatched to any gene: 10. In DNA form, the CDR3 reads TGTGCCAGCACCATCAACGGACAGGGCGATGAGCAGTTCTTC. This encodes CASTINGQGDEQFF.

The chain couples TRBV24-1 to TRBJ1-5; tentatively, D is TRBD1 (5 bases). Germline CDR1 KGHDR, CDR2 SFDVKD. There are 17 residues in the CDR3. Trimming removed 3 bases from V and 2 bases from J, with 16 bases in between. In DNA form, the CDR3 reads TGTGCCACCAGTGATCCTCGGGAAGGGGCCGGCAATCAGCCCCAGCATTTT. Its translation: CATSDPREGAGNQPQHF.

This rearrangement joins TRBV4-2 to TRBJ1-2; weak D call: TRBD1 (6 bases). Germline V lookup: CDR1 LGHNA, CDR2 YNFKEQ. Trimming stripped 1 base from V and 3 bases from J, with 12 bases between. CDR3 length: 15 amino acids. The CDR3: CASSQVNREDYGYTF. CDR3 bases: TGTGCCAGCAGCCAAGTAAACAGGGAAGACTATGGCTACACCTTC.